This is a list of T cell receptor beta chains from one sample in a study of identical twins. TCRdb processed the 5' RACE reads anew with MiXCR; each CDR3 protein has one entry. The sample contains about 500,000 distinct CDR3 sequences, around an eighth of which appear only once. The same sample was also studied in work on yellow fever vaccine responses in identical twins.

Specimen: CD4+ T cells sorted from blood. Receptors originate from a woman aged 18-29 years in good health. CDR3s include the opening cysteine and the closing phenylalanine or tryptophan. D genes are given only for firm matches. Where a row states a size, it is once, few, many or the class of an expanded clone; other rows omit it.

d_call	cdr3_length	clone_size	v_call	j_call	cdr3_aa	cdr3_nt
TRBD2	16	.	TRBV5-1	TRBJ2-7	CASSLVFGGESYEQYF	TGCGCCAGCAGCTTGGTTTTTGGGGGGGAGTCCTACGAGCAGTACTTC
.	17	few	TRBV6-5	TRBJ2-3	CASSYGIVAGSTDTQYF	TGTGCCAGCAGTTACGGGATTGTTGCGGGAAGCACAGATACGCAGTATTTT
.	15	few	TRBV5-5	TRBJ2-7	CASSLVAGGIYEQYF	TGTGCCAGCAGCTTGGTGGCAGGAGGGATCTACGAGCAGTACTTC
TRBD2	19	few	TRBV29-1	TRBJ2-1	CSVEAPAGGTSVRNNEQFF	TGCAGCGTTGAAGCCCCCGCGGGAGGTACTTCTGTGAGGAACAATGAGCAGTTCTTC
TRBD1	17	.	TRBV5-1	TRBJ2-7	CASSSPHTGQGTYEQYF	TGCGCCAGCAGCTCACCACACACGGGACAGGGGACCTACGAGCAGTACTTC
.	15	few	TRBV9	TRBJ2-2	CASSVIGANTGELFF	TGTGCCAGCAGCGTAATTGGGGCGAACACCGGGGAGCTGTTTTTT
TRBD1	15	few	TRBV12-3/TRBV12-4	TRBJ1-1	CASGGQGSLNTEAFF	TGTGCCAGTGGGGGACAGGGGTCTTTGAACACTGAAGCTTTCTTT
TRBD2	15	.	TRBV9	TRBJ2-3	CASSVGLAGDGTQYF	TGTGCCAGCAGCGTAGGTCTAGCGGGAGACGGTACGCAGTATTTT
TRBD1	15	many	TRBV12-3/TRBV12-4	TRBJ1-2	CASSFLTGANYGYTF	TGTGCCAGCAGTTTCCTGACAGGGGCTAACTATGGCTACACCTTC
.	15	few	TRBV10-3	TRBJ2-7	CAISVWGTNSYEQYF	TGTGCCATCAGTGTTTGGGGAACGAACTCCTACGAGCAGTACTTC
.	16	few	TRBV6-1	TRBJ2-3	CASSGRPGAARDTQYF	TGTGCCAGCTCCGGCCGTCCGGGGGCCGCCAGGGATACGCAGTATTTT
TRBD1	16	few	TRBV2	TRBJ1-6	CASTESSGGLISPLHF	TGTGCCAGCACCGAATCCTCAGGGGGGCTGATTTCACCCCTCCACTTT
.	12	.	TRBV20-1	TRBJ2-7	CSALGPAYEQYF	TGCAGTGCCTTGGGGCCTGCCTACGAGCAGTACTTC